This is a list of T cell receptor beta chains from one sample in a study of early T cells in non-severe SARS-CoV-2 infection. TCRdb itself ran the 5' RACE reads through MiXCR, one entry per CDR3 protein. The sample holds about 46,000 distinct CDR3 sequences, 5% to 6% seen once. The starting material was whole blood, obtained at baseline. The receptors were gathered from an adult who was a healthcare worker with PCR-confirmed SARS-CoV-2 infection or an uninfected control (not recorded which). Both conserved end residues are part of each CDR3. D genes are given only for firm matches. Clone size, where shown, is once, few, many, or a class for clones that have expanded.

DNA: TGTGCCAGCAGCTTAGTAGTGACAGGGGCGACTGGTGAAGCTTTCTTT; CDR3: CASSLVVTGATGEAFF; size: many; J: TRBJ1-1; V: TRBV7-9; D: TRBD1
DNA: TGTGCCAGCAGTGTGTTAGGTACAGATACGCAGTATTTT; CDR3: CASSVLGTDTQYF; size: many; J: TRBJ2-3; V: TRBV6-5; D: .
DNA: TGTGCCAGCAGTTACTCGACCCCCGACTGGGAAGGTGCCAAAAACATTCAGTACTTC; CDR3: CASSYSTPDWEGAKNIQYF; size: many; J: TRBJ2-4; V: TRBV6-5; D: .
DNA: TGTGCCTGGAGGGATTGGCTTCCAGGGGCACCAAACTATGGCTACACCTTC; CDR3: CAWRDWLPGAPNYGYTF; size: few; J: TRBJ1-2; V: TRBV30; D: .
DNA: TGTGCCAGCAGGGCGCCGGACAGGGACACTGAAGCTTTCTTT; CDR3: CASRAPDRDTEAFF; size: .; J: TRBJ1-1; V: TRBV28; D: TRBD1
DNA: TGTGCCAGCAGCTTAGGACAGGGGTTGTGGATGGAGCAGTACTTC; CDR3: CASSLGQGLWMEQYF; size: many; J: TRBJ2-7; V: TRBV7-2; D: TRBD1
DNA: TGCAGTGCTAGCCCGACAGGGACCGACTATGGCTACACCTTC; CDR3: CSASPTGTDYGYTF; size: many; J: TRBJ1-2; V: TRBV20-1; D: TRBD1
DNA: TGTGCCAGCAGTTTAGGGACAGATTCCTATAATTCACCCCTCCACTTT; CDR3: CASSLGTDSYNSPLHF; size: many; J: TRBJ1-6; V: TRBV28; D: TRBD1
DNA: TGTGCCAGCAGCTTCGCCGGGACAGGGGAACAGCCCCAGCATTTT; CDR3: CASSFAGTGEQPQHF; size: many; J: TRBJ1-5; V: TRBV7-9; D: TRBD1
DNA: TGTGCCAGCAGTGAAGGGGAAGGGGGAGGCAATCAGCCCCAGCATTTT; CDR3: CASSEGEGGGNQPQHF; size: medium-sized; J: TRBJ1-5; V: TRBV6-1; D: .
DNA: TGTGCCAGCAGTGACTCTGATATGGACTACAATGAGCAGTTCTTC; CDR3: CASSDSDMDYNEQFF; size: many; J: TRBJ2-1; V: TRBV6-4; D: .
DNA: TGCGCCAGCAGTGAGTCGACCCCAGGGGTGGACGAGCAGTACTTC; CDR3: CASSESTPGVDEQYF; size: large; J: TRBJ2-7; V: TRBV10-2; D: .
DNA: TGTGCCAGCAGCCAGACACGCCTTCAAGAGACCCAGTACTTC; CDR3: CASSQTRLQETQYF; size: many; J: TRBJ2-5; V: TRBV7-2; D: .
DNA: TGTGCCAGCGAATTGGGGACGGCCTATGGCTACACCTTC; CDR3: CASELGTAYGYTF; size: many; J: TRBJ1-2; V: TRBV6-6; D: .
DNA: TGCGCCAGCAGCTGGGGACAGGGTCGGGACGAAAAACTGTTTTTT; CDR3: CASSWGQGRDEKLFF; size: many; J: TRBJ1-4; V: TRBV5-1; D: TRBD1